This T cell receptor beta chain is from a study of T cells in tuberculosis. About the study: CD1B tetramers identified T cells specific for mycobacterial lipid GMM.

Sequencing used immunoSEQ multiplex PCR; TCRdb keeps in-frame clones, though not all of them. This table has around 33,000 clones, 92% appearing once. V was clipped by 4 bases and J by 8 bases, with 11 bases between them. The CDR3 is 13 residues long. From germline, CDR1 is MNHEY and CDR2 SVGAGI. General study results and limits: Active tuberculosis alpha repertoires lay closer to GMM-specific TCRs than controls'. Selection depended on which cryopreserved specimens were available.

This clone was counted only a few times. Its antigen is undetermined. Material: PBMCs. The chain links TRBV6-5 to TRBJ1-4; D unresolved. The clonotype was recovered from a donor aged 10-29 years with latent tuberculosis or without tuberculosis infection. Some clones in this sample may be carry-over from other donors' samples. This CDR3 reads CASSSVRHEKLFF. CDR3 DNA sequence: TGTGCCAGCAGTTCTGTGAGACACGAAAAACTGTTTTTT.